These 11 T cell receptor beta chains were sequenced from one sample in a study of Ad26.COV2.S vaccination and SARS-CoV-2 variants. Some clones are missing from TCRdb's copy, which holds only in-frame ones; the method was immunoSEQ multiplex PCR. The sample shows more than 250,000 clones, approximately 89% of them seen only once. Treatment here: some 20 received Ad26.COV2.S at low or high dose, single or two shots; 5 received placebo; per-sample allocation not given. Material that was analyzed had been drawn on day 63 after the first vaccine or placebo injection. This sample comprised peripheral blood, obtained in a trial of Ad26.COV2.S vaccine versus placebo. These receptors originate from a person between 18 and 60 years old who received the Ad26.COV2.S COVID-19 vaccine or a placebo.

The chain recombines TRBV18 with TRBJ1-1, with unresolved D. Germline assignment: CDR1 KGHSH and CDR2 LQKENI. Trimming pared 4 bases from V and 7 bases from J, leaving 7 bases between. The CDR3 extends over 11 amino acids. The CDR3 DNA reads TGTGCCAGCTCACTAACAGATGAAGCTTTCTTT. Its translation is CASSLTDEAFF.

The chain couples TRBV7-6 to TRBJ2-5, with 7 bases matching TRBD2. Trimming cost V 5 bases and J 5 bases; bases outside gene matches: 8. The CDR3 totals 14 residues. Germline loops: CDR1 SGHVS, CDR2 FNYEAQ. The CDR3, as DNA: TGTGCCAGCAGCCGATCGGGGGGAATGGAGACCCAGTACTTC. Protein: CASSRSGGMETQYF.

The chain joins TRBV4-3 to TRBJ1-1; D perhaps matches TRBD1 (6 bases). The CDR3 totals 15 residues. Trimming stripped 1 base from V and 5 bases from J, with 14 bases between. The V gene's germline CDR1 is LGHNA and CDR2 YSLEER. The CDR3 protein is CASSQGGGLETEAFF. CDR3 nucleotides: TGCGCCAGCAGCCAAGGCGGGGGGCTGGAAACTGAAGCTTTCTTT.

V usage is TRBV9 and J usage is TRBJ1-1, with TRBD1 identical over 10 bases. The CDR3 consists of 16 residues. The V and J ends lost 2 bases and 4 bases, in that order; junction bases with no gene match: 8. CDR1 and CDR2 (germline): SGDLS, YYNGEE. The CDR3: CASSVAGTGVSTEAFF. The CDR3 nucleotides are TGTGCCAGCAGCGTCGCCGGGACAGGGGTTAGCACTGAAGCTTTCTTT.

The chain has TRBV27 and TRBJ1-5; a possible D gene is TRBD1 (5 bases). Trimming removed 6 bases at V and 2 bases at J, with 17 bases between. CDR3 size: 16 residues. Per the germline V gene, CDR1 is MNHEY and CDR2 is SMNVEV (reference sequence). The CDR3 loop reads CASSRVAGVGNQPQHF. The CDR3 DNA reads TGTGCCAGCAGCCGAGTAGCGGGGGTAGGCAATCAGCCCCAGCATTTT.

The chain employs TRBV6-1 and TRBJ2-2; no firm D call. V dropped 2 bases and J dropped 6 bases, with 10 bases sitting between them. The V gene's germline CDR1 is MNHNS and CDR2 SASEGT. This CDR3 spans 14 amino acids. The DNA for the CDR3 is TGTGCCAGCAGTGAACCGGTGGAACCCGGGGAGCTGTTTTTT. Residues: CASSEPVEPGELFF.

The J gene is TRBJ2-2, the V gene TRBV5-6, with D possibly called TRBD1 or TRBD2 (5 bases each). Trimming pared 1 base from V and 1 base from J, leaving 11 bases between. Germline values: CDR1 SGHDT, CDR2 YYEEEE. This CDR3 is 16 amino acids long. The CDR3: CASSLRDGQNTGELFF. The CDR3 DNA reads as TGTGCCAGCAGCTTGCGGGACGGGCAGAACACCGGGGAGCTGTTTTTT. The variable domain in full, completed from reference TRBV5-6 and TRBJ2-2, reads DAGVTQSPTHLIKTRGQQVTLRCSPKSGHDTVSWYQQALGQGPQFIFQYYEEEERQRGNFPDRFSGHQFPNYSSELNVNALLLGDSALYLCASSLRDGQNTGELFFGEGSRLTVL.

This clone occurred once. CDR3 residues: CASSLVGGVAYEQYF. CDR3 nucleotides: TGTGCCAGCAGCTTAGTGGGGGGGGTCGCCTACGAGCAGTACTTC. This chain uses TRBV7-2 with TRBJ2-7; 7 positions agree with TRBD2. V lost 1 base, J lost 2 bases, and 5 bases stayed unmatched. CDR1 SGHTA and CDR2 FQGNSA come from the germline V gene. The CDR3 covers 15 residues. Supplemented by reference TRBV7-2 and TRBJ2-7, the full variable domain reads GAGVSQSPSNKVTEKGKDVELRCDPISGHTALYWYRQSLGQGLEFLIYFQGNSAPDKSGLPSDRFSAERTGGSVSTLTIQRTQQEDSAVYLCASSLVGGVAYEQYFGPGTRLTVT.

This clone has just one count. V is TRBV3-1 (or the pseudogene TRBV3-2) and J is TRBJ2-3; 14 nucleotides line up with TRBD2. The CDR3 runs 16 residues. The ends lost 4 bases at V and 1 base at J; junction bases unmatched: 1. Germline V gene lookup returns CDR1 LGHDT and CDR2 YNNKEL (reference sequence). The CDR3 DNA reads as TGTGCCAGCAGCCGGGGACTAGCGGGGGGCACAGATACGCAGTATTTT. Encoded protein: CASSRGLAGGTDTQYF.

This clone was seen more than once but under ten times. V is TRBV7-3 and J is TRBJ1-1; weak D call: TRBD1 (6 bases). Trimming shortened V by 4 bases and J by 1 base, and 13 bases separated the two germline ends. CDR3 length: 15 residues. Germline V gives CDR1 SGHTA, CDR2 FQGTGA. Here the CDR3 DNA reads TGTGCCAGCAGCTCCCACGGGGGCCGGAACACTGAAGCTTTCTTT. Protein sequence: CASSSHGGRNTEAFF.

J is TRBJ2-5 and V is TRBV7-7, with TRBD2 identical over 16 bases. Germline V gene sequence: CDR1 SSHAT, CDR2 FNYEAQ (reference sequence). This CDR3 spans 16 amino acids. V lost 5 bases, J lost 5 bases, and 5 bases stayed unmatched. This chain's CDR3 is CASSHGTSGRGETQYF. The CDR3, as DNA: TGTGCCAGCAGCCACGGGACTAGCGGGAGGGGTGAGACCCAGTACTTC.